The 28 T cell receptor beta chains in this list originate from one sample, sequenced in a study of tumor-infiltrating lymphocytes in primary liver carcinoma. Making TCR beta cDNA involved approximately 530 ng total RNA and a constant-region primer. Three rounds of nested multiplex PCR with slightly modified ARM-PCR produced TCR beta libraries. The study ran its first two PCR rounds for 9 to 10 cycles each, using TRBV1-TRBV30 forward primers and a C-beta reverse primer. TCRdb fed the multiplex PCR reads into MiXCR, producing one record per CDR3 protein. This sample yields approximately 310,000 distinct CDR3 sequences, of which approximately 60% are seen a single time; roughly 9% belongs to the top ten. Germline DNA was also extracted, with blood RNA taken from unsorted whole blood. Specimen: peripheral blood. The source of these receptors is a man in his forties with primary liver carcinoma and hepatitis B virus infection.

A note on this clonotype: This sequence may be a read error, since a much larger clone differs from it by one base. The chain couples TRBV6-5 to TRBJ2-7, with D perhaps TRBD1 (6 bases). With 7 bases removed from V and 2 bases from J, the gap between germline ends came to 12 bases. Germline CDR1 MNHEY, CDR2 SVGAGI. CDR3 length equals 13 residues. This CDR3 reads CASIQGFPYEQYF. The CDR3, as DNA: TGTGCCAGCATACAGGGTTTTCCCTACGAGCAGTACTTC.

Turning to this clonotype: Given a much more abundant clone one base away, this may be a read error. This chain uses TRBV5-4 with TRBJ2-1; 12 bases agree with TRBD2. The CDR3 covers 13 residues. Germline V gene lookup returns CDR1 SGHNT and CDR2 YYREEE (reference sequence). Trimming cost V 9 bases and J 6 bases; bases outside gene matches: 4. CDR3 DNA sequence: TGTGCCATGACTAGCGGGAGACCCAATGAGCAGTTCTTC. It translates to CAMTSGRPNEQFF.

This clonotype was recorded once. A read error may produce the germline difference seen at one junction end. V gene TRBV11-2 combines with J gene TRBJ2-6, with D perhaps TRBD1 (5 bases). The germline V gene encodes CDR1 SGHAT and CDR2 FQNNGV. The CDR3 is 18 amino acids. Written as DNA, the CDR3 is TGTGCCAGCAGTTCAATAAGGCCGACCAGCTTTGGGGCCAACGTCCCGACTTTC. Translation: CASSSIRPTSFGANVPTF.

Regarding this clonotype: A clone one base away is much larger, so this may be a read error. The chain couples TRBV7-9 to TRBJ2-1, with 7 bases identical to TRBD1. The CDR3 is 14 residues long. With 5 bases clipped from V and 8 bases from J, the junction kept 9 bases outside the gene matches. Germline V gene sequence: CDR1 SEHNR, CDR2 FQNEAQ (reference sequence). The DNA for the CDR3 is TGTGCCAGCAGCCCCCCGAGGGGGCGGTATGAGCAGTTCTTC. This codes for CASSPPRGRYEQFF.

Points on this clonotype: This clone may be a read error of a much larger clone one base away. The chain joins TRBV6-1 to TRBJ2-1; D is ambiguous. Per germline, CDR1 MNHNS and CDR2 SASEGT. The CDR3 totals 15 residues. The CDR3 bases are TGTGTCAGCAGTGAAGACCTGAGCTCCTACAATGAGCAGTTCTTC. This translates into CVSSEDLSSYNEQFF.

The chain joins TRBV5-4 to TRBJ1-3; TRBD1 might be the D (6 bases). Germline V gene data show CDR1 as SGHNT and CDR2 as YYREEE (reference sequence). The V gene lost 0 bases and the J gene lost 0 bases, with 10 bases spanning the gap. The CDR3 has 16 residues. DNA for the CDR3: TGTGCCAGCAGCTTGGTGACAGGCAGCTCTGGAAACACCATATATTTT. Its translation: CASSLVTGSSGNTIYF. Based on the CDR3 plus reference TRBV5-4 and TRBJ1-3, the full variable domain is ETGVTQSPTHLIKTRGQQVTLRCSSQSGHNTVSWYQQALGQGPQFIFQYYREEENGRGNFPPRFSGLQFPNYSSELNVNALELDDSALYLCASSLVTGSSGNTIYFGEGSWLTVV.

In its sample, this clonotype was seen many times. CDR3 nucleotide sequence: TGCAGCGTTGAAGAAGGGCCGTCCGAGCAGTACTTC. Its protein product is CSVEEGPSEQYF. The chain links TRBV29-1 to TRBJ2-7; D is uncertain. Per the germline V gene, CDR1 is SQVTM and CDR2 is ANQGSEA. The ends were cut back, 0 bases at V and 6 bases at J, with 9 bases in the middle. The CDR3 contains 12 residues.

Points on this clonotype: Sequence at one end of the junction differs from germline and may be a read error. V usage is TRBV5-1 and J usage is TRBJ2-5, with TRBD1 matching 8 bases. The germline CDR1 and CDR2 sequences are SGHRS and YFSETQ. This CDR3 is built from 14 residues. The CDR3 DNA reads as TGCACCAGCAGCGAAACAGGGGGTGGAGAGACCCAGTACTTC. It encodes CTSSETGGGETQYF.

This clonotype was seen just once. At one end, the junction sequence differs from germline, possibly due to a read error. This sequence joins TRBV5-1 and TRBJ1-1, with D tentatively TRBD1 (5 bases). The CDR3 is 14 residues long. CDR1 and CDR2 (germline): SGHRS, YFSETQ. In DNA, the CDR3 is TGCGCCAGCAGCGTGATACGACCTGGGACTGAAGCTATCTTT. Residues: CASSVIRPGTEAIF.

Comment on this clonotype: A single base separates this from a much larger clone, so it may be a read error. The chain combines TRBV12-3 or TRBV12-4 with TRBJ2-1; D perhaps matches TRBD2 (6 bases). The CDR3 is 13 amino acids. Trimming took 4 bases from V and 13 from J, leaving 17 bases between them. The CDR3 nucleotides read TGTGCCAGCAGTTCAGGACTAACGGGAGTTCAGTTCTTC. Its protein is CASSSGLTGVQFF.

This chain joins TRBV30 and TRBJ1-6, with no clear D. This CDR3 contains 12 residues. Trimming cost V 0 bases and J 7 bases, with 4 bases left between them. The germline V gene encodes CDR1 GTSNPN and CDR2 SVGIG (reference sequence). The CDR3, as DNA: TGTGCCTGGAGTGTACCCAATTCACCCCTCCACTTT. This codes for CAWSVPNSPLHF.

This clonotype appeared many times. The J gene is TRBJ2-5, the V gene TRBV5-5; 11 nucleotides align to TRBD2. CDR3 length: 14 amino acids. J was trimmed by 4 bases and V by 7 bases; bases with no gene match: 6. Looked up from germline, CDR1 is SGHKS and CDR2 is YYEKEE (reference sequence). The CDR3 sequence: CASGTLAGGETQYF. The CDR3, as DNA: TGTGCCAGCGGGACCCTAGCGGGAGGAGAGACCCAGTACTTC.

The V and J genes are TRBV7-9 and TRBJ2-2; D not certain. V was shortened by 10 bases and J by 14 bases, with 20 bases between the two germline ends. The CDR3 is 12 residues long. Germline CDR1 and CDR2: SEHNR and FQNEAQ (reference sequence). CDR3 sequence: CATRVVASGLFF. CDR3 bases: TGTGCCACCCGAGTCGTTGCCTCAGGTCTGTTTTTT. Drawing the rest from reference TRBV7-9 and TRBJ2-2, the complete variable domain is DTGVSQNPRHKITKRGQNVTFRCDPISEHNRLYWYRQTLGQGPEFLTYFQNEAQLEKSRLLSDRFSAERPKGSFSTLEIQRTEQGDSAMYLCATRVVASGLFFGEGSRLTVL.

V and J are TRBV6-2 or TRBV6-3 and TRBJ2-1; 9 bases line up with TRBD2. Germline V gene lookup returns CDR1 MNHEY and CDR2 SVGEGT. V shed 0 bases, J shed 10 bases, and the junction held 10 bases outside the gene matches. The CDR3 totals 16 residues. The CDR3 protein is CASSYSSGSISYEQFF. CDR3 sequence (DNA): TGTGCCAGCAGTTACTCTAGCGGGAGTATCTCCTACGAGCAGTTCTTC.

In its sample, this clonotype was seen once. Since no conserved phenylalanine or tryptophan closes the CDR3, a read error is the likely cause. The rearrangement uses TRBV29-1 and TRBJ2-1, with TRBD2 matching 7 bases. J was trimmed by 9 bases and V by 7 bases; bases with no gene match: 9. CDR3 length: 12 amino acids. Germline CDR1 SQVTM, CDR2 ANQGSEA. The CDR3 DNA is TGCAGCGGTGGGACTAACGGCTTTGAGCAGTTCCTC. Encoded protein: CSGGTNGFEQFL.

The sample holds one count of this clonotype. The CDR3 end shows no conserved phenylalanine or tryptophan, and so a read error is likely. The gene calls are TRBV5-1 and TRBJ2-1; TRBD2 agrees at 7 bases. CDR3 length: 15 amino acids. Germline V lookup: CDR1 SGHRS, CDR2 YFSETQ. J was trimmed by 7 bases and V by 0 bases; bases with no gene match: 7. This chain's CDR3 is CASSLDVAGGNEQFL. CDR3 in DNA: TGCGCCAGCAGCTTGGACGTCGCCGGGGGGAATGAGCAGTTCTTG.

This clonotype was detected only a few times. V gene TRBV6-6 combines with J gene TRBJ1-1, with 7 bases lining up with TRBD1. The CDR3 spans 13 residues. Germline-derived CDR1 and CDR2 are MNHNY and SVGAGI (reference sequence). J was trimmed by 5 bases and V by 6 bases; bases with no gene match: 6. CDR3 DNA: TGTGCCAGCAGATACACAGGGGAGACTGAAGCTTTCTTT. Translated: CASRYTGETEAFF.

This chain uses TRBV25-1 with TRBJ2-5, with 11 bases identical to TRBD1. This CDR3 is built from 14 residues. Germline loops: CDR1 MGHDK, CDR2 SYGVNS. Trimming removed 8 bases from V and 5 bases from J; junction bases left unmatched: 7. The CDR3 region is CASGDRGYVETQYF. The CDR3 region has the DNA TGTGCCAGCGGGGACAGGGGGTACGTCGAGACCCAGTACTTC.

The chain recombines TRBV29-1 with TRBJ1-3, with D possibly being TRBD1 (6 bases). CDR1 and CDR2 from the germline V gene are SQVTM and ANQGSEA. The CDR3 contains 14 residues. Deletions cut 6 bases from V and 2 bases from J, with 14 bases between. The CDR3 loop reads CSVGQGTPGNTIYF. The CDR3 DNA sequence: TGCAGCGTCGGGCAGGGGACCCCTGGAAACACCATATATTTT.

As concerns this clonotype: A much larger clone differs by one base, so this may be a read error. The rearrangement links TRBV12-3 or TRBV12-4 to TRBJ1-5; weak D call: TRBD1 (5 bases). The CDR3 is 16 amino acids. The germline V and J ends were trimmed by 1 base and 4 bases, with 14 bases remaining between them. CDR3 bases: TGTGCCAGCAGTTTAGGGTGGGGCGTCGGGAATCAGCCCCAGCATTTT. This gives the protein CASSLGWGVGNQPQHF.

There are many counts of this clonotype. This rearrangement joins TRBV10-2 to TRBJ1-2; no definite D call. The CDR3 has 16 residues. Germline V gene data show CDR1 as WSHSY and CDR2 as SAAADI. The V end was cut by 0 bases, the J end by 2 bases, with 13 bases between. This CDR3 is CASSESSGRQNYGYTF. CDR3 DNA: TGCGCCAGCAGTGAGTCTTCTGGACGGCAGAACTATGGCTACACCTTC.

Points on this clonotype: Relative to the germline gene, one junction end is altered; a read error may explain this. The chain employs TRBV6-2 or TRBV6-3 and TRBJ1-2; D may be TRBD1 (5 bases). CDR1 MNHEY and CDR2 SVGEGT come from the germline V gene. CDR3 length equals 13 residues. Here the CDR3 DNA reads TGTGCCAGCAGGGATGGGACGGACTATGGCTACGCCTTC. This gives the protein CASRDGTDYGYAF.

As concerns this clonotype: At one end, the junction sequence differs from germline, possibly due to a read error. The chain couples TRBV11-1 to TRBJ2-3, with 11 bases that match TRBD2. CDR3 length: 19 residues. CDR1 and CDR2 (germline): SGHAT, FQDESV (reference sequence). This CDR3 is CASSTGLGLAGGITDTQYF. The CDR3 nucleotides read TGTGCCAGCAGCACCGGGCTCGGACTAGCGGGCGGAATCACAGATACGCAGTATTTC.

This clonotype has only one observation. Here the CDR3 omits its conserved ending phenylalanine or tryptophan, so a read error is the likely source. This chain's CDR3 is CASTERKRGGELFL. The DNA of the CDR3 is TGTGCCAGCACCGAGCGGAAGAGGGGCGGGGAGCTGTTTCTT. The chain recombines TRBV6-2 or TRBV6-3 with TRBJ2-2; D might be TRBD1 or TRBD2, each matching 5 bases. The CDR3 covers 14 residues. Trimming cost V 7 bases and J 7 bases, with 16 bases left between them. Germline V lookup: CDR1 MNHEY, CDR2 SVGEGT.

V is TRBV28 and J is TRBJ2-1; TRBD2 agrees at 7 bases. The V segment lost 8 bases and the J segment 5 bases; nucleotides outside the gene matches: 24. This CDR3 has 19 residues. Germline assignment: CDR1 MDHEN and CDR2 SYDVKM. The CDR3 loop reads CASRSLLPGGGRPDNEQFF. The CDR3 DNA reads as TGTGCCAGCCGAAGTTTACTCCCGGGGGGAGGCCGCCCGGACAATGAGCAGTTCTTC.

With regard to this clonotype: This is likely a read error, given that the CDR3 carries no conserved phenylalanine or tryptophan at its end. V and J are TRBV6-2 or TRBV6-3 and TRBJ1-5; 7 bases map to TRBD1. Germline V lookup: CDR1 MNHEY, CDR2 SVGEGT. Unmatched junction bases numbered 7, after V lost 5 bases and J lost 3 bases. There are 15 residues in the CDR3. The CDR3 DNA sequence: TGTGCCAGCAGTAACCGGGACAGTGTCAATCAGCCCCAGCATTCT. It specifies CASSNRDSVNQPQHS.

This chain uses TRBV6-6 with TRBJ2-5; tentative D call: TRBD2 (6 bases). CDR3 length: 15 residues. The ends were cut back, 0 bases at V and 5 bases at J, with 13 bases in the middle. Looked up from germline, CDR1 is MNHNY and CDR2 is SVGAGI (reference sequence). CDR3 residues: CASSYSAGIHETQYF. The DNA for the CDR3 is TGTGCCAGCAGTTACTCGGCGGGAATCCACGAGACCCAGTACTTC.

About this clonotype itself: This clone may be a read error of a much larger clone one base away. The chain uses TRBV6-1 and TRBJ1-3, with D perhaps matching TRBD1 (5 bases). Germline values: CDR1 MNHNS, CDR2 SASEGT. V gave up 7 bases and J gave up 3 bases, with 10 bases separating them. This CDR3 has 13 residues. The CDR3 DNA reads TGTGCCAGCAAAGAGGGGTGTGGAAACACCATATATTTT. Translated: CASKEGCGNTIYF.